Listed below are T cell receptor beta chains from one sample, sequenced in a study of beta chain features in type 1 diabetes. Method: immunoSEQ multiplex PCR; TCRdb's copy keeps in-frame clones and lacks some. The table records 100,000 to 150,000 clones, roughly a sixth of them present only once. The sequencing input was central memory CD4+ T cells from blood. The receptor source for this set is a man between 18 and 29 years old with type 1 diabetes. Each CDR3 is given with its conserved first and last residue. The D gene is left open where the match is weak. Clone size is shown for a subset of rows, as once, few, many or a class of expanded clone.

CDR3 protein | CDR3 DNA | D gene | CDR3 length | clone size | J gene | V gene
CASSPHKDTQYF | TGTGCCAGCAGCCCCCACAAGGATACGCAGTATTTT | - | 12 | few | TRBJ2-3 | TRBV7-6
CASSSREAGVREQFF | TGTGCCAGCAGTTCCCGGGAGGCCGGGGTTCGTGAGCAGTTCTTC | TRBD2 | 15 | - | TRBJ2-1 | TRBV27
CASSIKDQPQHF | TGTGCCAGTAGTATCAAGGACCAGCCCCAGCATTTT | - | 12 | few | TRBJ1-5 | TRBV19
CASSQEGHGYTF | TGCGCCAGCAGCCAAGAAGGGCATGGCTACACCTTC | - | 12 | - | TRBJ1-2 | TRBV4-3
CAWSLGQARETQYF | TGTGCCTGGAGCTTGGGACAGGCAAGGGAGACCCAGTACTTC | TRBD1 | 14 | - | TRBJ2-5 | TRBV30
CASSDDYGYTF | TGTGCCAGCAGTGATGACTATGGCTACACCTTC | - | 11 | - | TRBJ1-2 | TRBV2
CSVRSGLDTGELFF | TGCAGCGTCAGGTCAGGGTTGGACACCGGGGAGCTGTTTTTT | - | 14 | few | TRBJ2-2 | TRBV29-1
CSCRGVPTGTNYEQFF | TGCAGCTGTCGCGGGGTTCCAACCGGGACGAACTATGAGCAGTTCTTC | - | 16 | few | TRBJ2-1 | TRBV29-1
CASSLRGEDTEAFF | TGTGCCAGCAGCTTGAGAGGGGAGGACACTGAAGCTTTCTTT | - | 14 | - | TRBJ1-1 | TRBV13
CASSVIHQDGELFF | TGTGCCAGCAGCGTTATCCACCAGGACGGGGAGCTGTTTTTT | - | 14 | few | TRBJ2-2 | TRBV9
CASSLGPGSKNEQFF | TGCGCCAGCAGCTTGGGGCCAGGGAGTAAGAATGAGCAGTTCTTC | - | 15 | - | TRBJ2-1 | TRBV5-1
CASSLARGANEQFF | TGTGCCAGCAGCTTAGCGAGGGGGGCCAATGAGCAGTTCTTC | - | 14 | - | TRBJ2-1 | TRBV7-2
CASSAPQGRNEQFF | TGTGCCAGCAGTGCGCCACAAGGGCGGAATGAGCAGTTCTTC | - | 14 | - | TRBJ2-1 | TRBV25-1
CASSLNTDQETQYF | TGTGCCAGCAGCTTGAATACCGACCAAGAGACCCAGTACTTC | - | 14 | few | TRBJ2-5 | TRBV5-4
CASSLIIFQETGELFF | TGCGCCAGCAGCCTGATAATATTTCAGGAGACCGGGGAGCTGTTTTTT | - | 16 | few | TRBJ2-2 | TRBV4-3
CAWSRELSRTDTQYF | TGTGCCTGGAGTCGGGAGCTGTCCCGCACAGATACGCAGTATTTT | - | 15 | - | TRBJ2-3 | TRBV30
CASSFRETQYF | TGTGCCAGCAGCTTTCGAGAGACCCAGTACTTC | - | 11 | many | TRBJ2-5 | TRBV7-9
CASSQGAGLVNEKLFF | TGTGCCAGCAGCCAAGGAGCGGGCCTAGTTAATGAAAAACTGTTTTTT | - | 16 | - | TRBJ1-4 | TRBV7-6
CVSGTGDQPQHF | TGTGTTTCCGGGACAGGGGATCAGCCCCAGCATTTT | TRBD1 | 12 | - | TRBJ1-5 | TRBV28
CAWSDRAQYGYTF | TGTGCCTGGAGCGACCGGGCCCAATATGGCTACACCTTC | - | 13 | few | TRBJ1-2 | TRBV30
CSVAWGGRGYGYTF | TGCAGCGTGGCCTGGGGTGGCCGGGGCTATGGCTACACCTTC | - | 14 | few | TRBJ1-2 | TRBV29-1
CASSYLRLGGGELFF | TGTGCCAGCAGTTACCTTCGCCTAGGCGGCGGGGAGCTGTTTTTT | - | 15 | - | TRBJ2-2 | TRBV28
CASSPRTGTNTGELFF | TGTGCCAGCAGCCCCCGGACAGGGACGAACACCGGGGAGCTGTTTTTT | TRBD1 | 16 | - | TRBJ2-2 | TRBV7-9
CASSEGQVQETQYF | TGTGCCAGCAGTGAAGGACAGGTCCAAGAGACCCAGTACTTC | TRBD1 | 14 | - | TRBJ2-5 | TRBV27
CASSSPRGIAGNEQFF | TGTGCCAGCAGTTCCCCTCGGGGGATCGCGGGGAATGAGCAGTTCTTC | - | 16 | few | TRBJ2-1 | TRBV6-6
CASRGISTDTQYF | TGTGCCAGCCGGGGGATTAGCACAGATACGCAGTATTTT | - | 13 | few | TRBJ2-3 | TRBV7-2
CASSRVETQYF | TGTGCCAGCAGCCGGGTCGAGACCCAGTACTTC | - | 11 | - | TRBJ2-5 | TRBV5-6
CASSQDSRGAEAFF | TGCGCCAGCAGCCAAGATTCCCGGGGAGCTGAAGCTTTCTTT | - | 14 | few | TRBJ1-1 | TRBV4-1
CASSLAWSQGEAFF | TGTGCCAGCAGCTTGGCTTGGTCGCAGGGCGAAGCTTTCTTT | - | 14 | - | TRBJ1-1 | TRBV5-4
CASSLVTESEAFF | TGCGCCAGCAGCTTGGTAACTGAGTCTGAAGCTTTCTTT | - | 13 | - | TRBJ1-1 | TRBV5-1
CASSVEWQGYNEQFF | TGTGCCAGCAGCGTAGAGTGGCAGGGGTACAATGAGCAGTTCTTC | - | 15 | few | TRBJ2-1 | TRBV9
CASEKDLMIQVEEHYATGELFF | TGTGCCAGCGAAAAGGACTTAATGATTCAGGTAGAAGAGCATTACGCCACCGGGGAGCTGTTTTTT | - | 22 | - | TRBJ2-2 | TRBV18